What follows is one TCR beta chain and its context. The table came from immunoSEQ multiplex PCR; TCRdb's copy has only in-frame clones and leaves some out. The sample records 93,000 or so clones, 80% to 95% being singletons. The length of the CDR3 is 12 residues. V was clipped by 6 bases and J by 1 base, with 6 bases between them. This sample is drawn from a study of T cell changes during pregnancy in multiple sclerosis. The V call is TRBV23-1, the J call TRBJ1-1, with D possibly TRBD1 on 6 matching bases. TRBV23-1 is marked as an open reading frame, function uncertain. The receptor was derived from a female donor with multiple sclerosis, enrolled in a pregnancy study. The source was peripheral blood, collected before pregnancy. The CDR3 protein is CASRTGNTEAFF. CDR3 nucleotides: TGCGCCAGCAGGACAGGGAACACTGAAGCTTTCTTT.